What follows are 16 T cell receptor beta chains derived from one specimen sequenced in a study of post-analysis software for immune sequencing data. Points from the study as a whole: TRBV5-6, TRBV5-1 and TRBV20-1 were among several TRBV segments more frequent in patients than controls.

These receptors have no known antigen. TCR beta libraries were prepared from cDNA with unique molecular identifiers. TCRdb re-derived calls from the PCR reads in MiXCR, one entry per CDR3 protein. Among roughly 870,000 distinct CDR3 sequences listed, about 53% were seen once. Input material: blood. The receptor source for this set is a girl aged 5-17 years with multiple sclerosis.

The CDR3 spells CASSPGRGRRQPQHF. CDR3 in DNA: TGTGCCAGCAGCCCCGGGAGGGGCCGGCGTCAGCCCCAGCATTTT. The chain combines TRBV5-5 with TRBJ1-5; possibly TRBD1 for D (5 bases). Germline V lookup: CDR1 SGHKS, CDR2 YYEKEE (reference sequence). The CDR3 has 15 residues. V dropped 4 bases and J dropped 6 bases, with 17 bases sitting between them.

This rearrangement joins TRBV15 to TRBJ2-7, with D perhaps matching TRBD1 (5 bases). Germline-derived CDR1 and CDR2 are LNHNV and YYDKDF (reference sequence). Trimming took off 0 bases at V and 3 bases at J, with 9 bases between the two ends. The CDR3 runs to 14 residues. The CDR3 spells CATSRDRALYEQYF. The CDR3 DNA sequence: TGTGCCACCAGCAGAGACAGGGCCCTCTACGAGCAGTACTTC.

This chain links TRBV5-1 with TRBJ2-1; 8 bases map to TRBD1. Germline V gene sequence: CDR1 SGHRS, CDR2 YFSETQ. This CDR3 comprises 17 residues. J was trimmed by 6 bases and V by 0 bases; bases with no gene match: 11. CDR3 sequence: CASSLAPQGGLSNEQFF. The CDR3 nucleotides read TGCGCCAGCAGCTTGGCACCACAGGGGGGCCTATCCAATGAGCAGTTCTTC.

The J gene is TRBJ2-1, the V gene TRBV7-9; a weak D match, TRBD1 (5 bases). The CDR3 contains 16 residues. Germline-derived CDR1 and CDR2 are SEHNR and FQNEAQ (reference sequence). Trimming shortened V by 5 bases and J by 6 bases, and 20 bases separated the two germline ends. The CDR3 DNA sequence: TGTGCCAGCAGCCCCAGGGCCCACGAAATTGGCAATGAGCAGTTCTTC. Translation gives CASSPRAHEIGNEQFF.

This clonotype was seen more than once but under ten times. This rearrangement joins TRBV6-1 to TRBJ1-2, with no clear D. Germline V gives CDR1 MNHNS, CDR2 SASEGT. CDR3 length: 15 amino acids. The V gene lost 6 bases and the J gene lost 4 bases, with 18 bases spanning the gap. The CDR3 reads CASSPTSSPVYGYTF. The CDR3 DNA reads as TGTGCCAGCAGCCCAACGAGTAGTCCCGTCTATGGCTACACCTTC.

This clonotype showed up just a few times. The chain links TRBV29-1 to TRBJ2-1; D ambiguous. Germline lookup yields CDR1 SQVTM and CDR2 ANQGSEA. This CDR3 is 13 amino acids long. The ends were cut back, 5 bases at V and 7 bases at J, with 15 bases in the middle. The CDR3 nucleotides are TGCAGCGTTAGCGCCTTGAGTTTTAATGAGCAGTTCTTC. Its translation is CSVSALSFNEQFF.

The chain employs TRBV10-3 and TRBJ1-1; D remains ambiguous. This CDR3 has 14 amino acids. The germline V gene has CDR1 ENHRY and CDR2 SYGVKD. V lost 7 bases to trimming and J lost 0 bases, with 12 bases between them. DNA for the CDR3: TGTGCCATCAAGGAACATCCCATGAACACTGAAGCTTTCTTT. Protein: CAIKEHPMNTEAFF.

J is TRBJ2-3 and V is TRBV7-9; D possibly corresponds to TRBD2 (5 bases). The germline CDR1 and CDR2 sequences are SEHNR and FQNEAQ (reference sequence). V lost 1 base, J lost 7 bases, and 15 bases lay in between. The CDR3 loop spans 15 amino acids. CDR3 region: CASSLEASSYNTQYF. As DNA, the CDR3 is TGTGCCAGCAGCTTAGAGGCTAGCTCGTATAATACGCAGTATTTT. The full variable domain, in which reference TRBV7-9 and TRBJ2-3 provide the parts outside the CDR3, is DTGVSQNPRHKITKRGQNVTFRCDPISEHNRLYWYRQTLGQGPEFLTYFQNEAQLEKSRLLSDRFSAERPKGSFSTLEIQRTEQGDSAMYLCASSLEASSYNTQYFGPGTRLTVL.

This clonotype was seen a few times. This rearrangement joins TRBV5-1 to TRBJ1-1, with D uncertain. CDR1 and CDR2 (germline): SGHRS, YFSETQ. This CDR3 is 17 amino acids long. The V gene lost 4 bases and the J gene lost 0 bases, with 19 bases spanning the gap. The CDR3 loop is CASSQLGGRPMNTEAFF. CDR3 DNA sequence: TGCGCCAGCAGCCAACTAGGCGGAAGACCCATGAACACTGAAGCTTTCTTT.

Of note for this clonotype: At one boundary the junction diverges from the germline segment, which might be a read error. The rearrangement joins TRBV3-1 to TRBJ1-1, with no clear D. CDR1 is LGHDT and CDR2 is YNNKEL in the germline V gene (reference sequence). CDR3 length: 13 residues. This CDR3 is CASSRGWNTEALF. Here the CDR3 DNA reads TGTGCCAGCAGCCGCGGGTGGAACACTGAAGCTTTGTTT.

The rearrangement joins TRBV30 to TRBJ1-2; possible D gene TRBD1, 5 bases. This CDR3 comprises 13 residues. Looked up from germline, CDR1 is GTSNPN and CDR2 is SVGIG (reference sequence). Trimming removed 3 bases at V and 8 bases at J, with 16 bases between. The CDR3 sequence: CAWRQWQGEGYTF. CDR3 DNA sequence: TGTGCCTGGAGACAGTGGCAAGGGGAAGGCTACACCTTC.

This sequence joins TRBV29-1 and TRBJ2-5, with a possible D match to TRBD1 (6 bases). The end of the DNA fits TRBJ2-7 better, so the J call may be wrong. This CDR3 region has 11 residues. Germline V gives CDR1 SQVTM, CDR2 ANQGSEA. The CDR3 reads CSVGQVYEQYF. CDR3 in DNA: TGCAGCGTTGGACAGGTCTACGAGCAGTACTTC.

The chain is built from TRBV14 and TRBJ2-1; D ambiguous. V was trimmed by 0 bases and J by 0 bases, leaving 12 bases between them. CDR3 length equals 17 residues. The germline V gene has CDR1 SGHDN and CDR2 FVKESK. As DNA, the CDR3 is TGTGCCAGCAGCCAAGAACTCGCCGGAAGCTCCTACAATGAGCAGTTCTTC. It yields the protein CASSQELAGSSYNEQFF. The complete variable domain, with remaining parts taken from reference TRBV14 and TRBJ2-1, reads EAGVTQFPSHSVIEKGQTVTLRCDPISGHDNLYWYRRVMGKEIKFLLHFVKESKQDESGMPNNRFLAERTGGTYSTLKVQPAELEDSGVYFCASSQELAGSSYNEQFFGPGTRLTVL.

The chain joins TRBV29-1 to TRBJ2-1; D is ambiguous. Trimming stripped 3 bases from V and 6 bases from J, with 15 bases between. Germline V CDR1 and CDR2: SQVTM, ANQGSEA. There are 14 residues in the CDR3. The CDR3 reads CSVDQNSGGNEQFF. The CDR3 DNA is TGCAGCGTTGATCAAAACTCGGGCGGCAATGAGCAGTTCTTC.

The chain employs TRBV15 and TRBJ2-5, with 10 positions matching TRBD2. The length of the CDR3 is 17 residues. Per the germline V gene, CDR1 is LNHNV and CDR2 is YYDKDF (reference sequence). V lost 0 bases to trimming and J lost 11 bases; unmatched junction nucleotides: 15. CDR3 amino acids: CATSRDQSGRANNEQYF. In DNA, the CDR3 is TGTGCCACCAGCAGAGATCAGAGCGGGAGGGCCAACAATGAGCAGTACTTC.

The rearrangement links TRBV5-1 to TRBJ2-3, with a possible D match to TRBD2 (6 bases). The CDR3 contains 15 residues. Germline CDR1 is SGHRS and CDR2 is YFSETQ. Trimming shortened V by 4 bases and J by 2 bases, and 14 bases separated the two germline ends. The CDR3 DNA is TGCGCCAGCAGCCGGAGGGGCGACCCCACAGATACGCAGTATTTT. This sequence encodes CASSRRGDPTDTQYF.